The rows below give T cell receptor beta chains drawn from one sample of a study of T-cell memory formation after mild COVID-19. Via MiXCR, TCRdb re-called the 5' RACE reads, giving one row per CDR3 protein. The repertoire holds roughly 40,000 distinct CDR3 sequences, with roughly 8% as singletons. Sequencing was carried out using PBMCs or a T cell subset sorted from them (not recorded which). These receptors were taken from a man younger than 35 who had mild COVID-19 (a few samples of this study predate the infection). Cell type and time point are not known. Each CDR3 is given with its conserved first and last residue. D genes are given only for firm matches. For some rows the clone size is stated as once, few or many, or as a class when expanded; others skip it.

v_gene	j_gene	d_gene	abundance	CDR3aa	CDR3nt
TRBV7-2	TRBJ2-5	.	.	CASSMNGGRGETQYF	TGTGCCAGCAGCATGAATGGGGGGCGCGGGGAGACCCAGTACTTC
TRBV3-1	TRBJ2-1	TRBD1	.	CASSQTGNEQFF	TGTGCCAGCAGCCAGACAGGGAATGAGCAGTTCTTC
TRBV6-1	TRBJ1-2	.	few	CASSVGSTSGYTF	TGTGCCAGCAGTGTTGGTTCGACCTCGGGCTACACCTTC
TRBV4-1	TRBJ2-5	TRBD1	.	CASSPAGTGWETQYF	TGCGCCAGCAGTCCGGCCGGGACAGGGTGGGAGACCCAGTACTTC
TRBV20-1	TRBJ2-5	.	.	CSARVTSPFETQYF	TGCAGTGCTAGAGTCACCAGTCCTTTTGAGACCCAGTACTTC
TRBV5-1	TRBJ1-5	.	few	CASSAFWGSNQPQHF	TGCGCCAGCAGCGCGTTTTGGGGCAGCAATCAGCCCCAGCATTTT
TRBV5-1	TRBJ2-3	TRBD2	few	CASGLIAGATDTQYF	TGCGCCAGCGGACTAATAGCGGGGGCCACAGATACGCAGTATTTT
TRBV20-1	TRBJ1-1	.	.	CSASLVQNTEAFF	TGCAGTGCTAGTCTCGTCCAGAACACTGAAGCTTTCTTT
TRBV7-9	TRBJ2-1	.	many	CASSLGSSYNEQFF	TGTGCCAGCAGCTTAGGGAGTTCCTACAATGAGCAGTTCTTC
TRBV5-1	TRBJ1-3	.	.	CASSPGSGNTIYF	TGCGCCAGCAGCCCGGGTTCTGGAAACACCATATATTTT
TRBV6-5	TRBJ1-3	.	few	CASSSRPLSGNTIYF	TGTGCCAGCAGTTCCCGACCGCTCTCTGGAAACACCATATATTTT
TRBV6-2/TRBV6-3	TRBJ1-2	TRBD1	many	CASRPWTGIYGYTF	TGTGCCAGCAGACCTTGGACAGGGATCTATGGCTACACCTTC
TRBV5-4	TRBJ2-3	TRBD2	.	CASSPELAGRGTDTQYF	TGTGCCAGCAGCCCGGAACTAGCGGGCAGGGGCACAGATACGCAGTATTTT
TRBV4-1	TRBJ1-1	TRBD1	medium-sized	CASSQPTGEDEAFF	TGCGCCAGCAGCCAACCGACAGGGGAGGATGAAGCTTTCTTT
TRBV30	TRBJ1-5	.	.	CAWSSNRNQPQHF	TGTGCCTGGAGTTCAAACAGGAATCAGCCCCAGCATTTT
TRBV18	TRBJ2-7	TRBD1	few	CASAQGSGVGNSYEQYF	TGTGCCAGCGCACAGGGGTCTGGGGTAGGCAACTCCTACGAGCAGTACTTC
TRBV29-1	TRBJ1-2	.	few	CSVSRTVANYGYTF	TGCAGCGTGTCCCGGACAGTAGCTAACTATGGCTACACCTTC
TRBV6-1	TRBJ2-7	.	few	CASSEVGLTSAEQYF	TGTGCCAGCAGTGAAGTCGGCCTGACGTCCGCCGAGCAGTACTTC
TRBV2	TRBJ2-5	.	many	CASKVGRETQYF	TGTGCCAGCAAGGTCGGGCGGGAGACCCAGTACTTC
TRBV5-1	TRBJ1-1	.	.	CASSLVAGSEAFF	TGCGCCAGCAGCTTGGTAGCAGGGAGTGAAGCTTTCTTT
TRBV11-1	TRBJ2-5	TRBD1	many	CASRNRDRGEETQYF	TGTGCCAGCAGGAACCGGGACAGAGGGGAAGAGACCCAGTACTTC
TRBV7-2	TRBJ2-1	TRBD1	many	CASSRGQGLYNEQFF	TGTGCCAGCAGCCGGGGACAGGGGTTATACAATGAGCAGTTCTTC
TRBV20-1	TRBJ1-6	TRBD1	few	CSAQTGGADSPLHF	TGCAGTGCCCAAACAGGGGGCGCAGATTCACCCCTCCACTTT
TRBV12-3/TRBV12-4	TRBJ2-3	TRBD2	few	CATSGGTQYF	TGTGCCACAAGCGGGGGTACGCAGTATTTT
TRBV20-1	TRBJ2-5	TRBD2	.	CSARGLAGLETQYF	TGCAGTGCTAGGGGGCTAGCGGGGCTAGAGACCCAGTACTTC
TRBV5-1	TRBJ1-6	.	few	CASSLGRGYNSPLHF	TGCGCCAGCAGCTTGGGCAGGGGATATAATTCACCCCTCCACTTT
TRBV7-2	TRBJ2-2	.	few	CASTPRLGDTGELFF	TGTGCCAGCACCCCCCGGCTGGGGGACACCGGGGAGCTGTTTTTT
TRBV10-2	TRBJ1-2	.	.	CASSESTPSYGYTF	TGCGCCAGCAGTGAGTCGACACCGAGCTATGGCTACACCTTC
TRBV6-6	TRBJ2-5	.	few	CASSYSTKGGETQYF	TGTGCCAGCAGTTACTCTACGAAGGGGGGAGAGACCCAGTACTTC
TRBV5-1	TRBJ2-3	.	.	CASSNFRSTDTQYF	TGCGCCAGCAGCAACTTCAGGAGCACAGATACGCAGTATTTT
TRBV2	TRBJ2-1	TRBD1	few	CASAKQGAVSGEQFF	TGTGCCAGCGCAAAACAGGGGGCCGTTTCTGGGGAGCAGTTCTTC
TRBV7-9	TRBJ2-5	.	many	CASRSGVYQETQYF	TGTGCCAGCAGATCGGGGGTGTACCAAGAGACCCAGTACTTC
TRBV2	TRBJ2-5	TRBD2	.	CASRGSGLAEETQYF	TGTGCCAGCAGGGGATCGGGACTAGCGGAAGAGACCCAGTACTTC
TRBV6-2/TRBV6-3	TRBJ2-3	TRBD2	few	CASDGGGASDTQYF	TGTGCCAGCGACGGCGGGGGGGCCTCAGATACGCAGTATTTT
TRBV6-4	TRBJ1-1	.	.	CASSESNTEAFF	TGTGCCAGCAGTGAGTCGAACACTGAAGCTTTCTTT
TRBV12-3/TRBV12-4	TRBJ2-1	.	few	CASTLGHIYNEQFF	TGTGCCAGCACCCTAGGACACATCTACAATGAGCAGTTCTTC
TRBV6-2/TRBV6-3	TRBJ2-1	TRBD2	.	CASSSAGASYNEQFF	TGTGCCAGCAGCTCAGCGGGGGCCAGCTACAATGAGCAGTTCTTC
TRBV5-6	TRBJ1-2	.	few	CASSHSGADYGYTF	TGTGCCAGCAGCCATAGCGGGGCAGACTATGGCTACACCTTC
TRBV7-2	TRBJ2-3	TRBD1	many	CASSLVGTGFTDTQYF	TGTGCCAGCAGCTTAGTCGGGACAGGATTCACAGATACGCAGTATTTT
TRBV7-2	TRBJ2-2	.	many	CASSRDANTGELFF	TGTGCCAGCAGCCGGGACGCGAACACCGGGGAGCTGTTTTTT
TRBV7-2	TRBJ2-3	TRBD2	.	CASSLNGGSPDTQYF	TGTGCCAGCAGCTTAAACGGGGGGAGCCCAGATACGCAGTATTTT
TRBV7-9	TRBJ2-3	.	few	CASSEGDTQYF	TGTGCCAGCAGCGAAGGAGATACGCAGTATTTT
TRBV5-1	TRBJ2-1	.	few	CASSPRASPYNEQFF	TGCGCCAGCAGCCCCAGGGCCAGTCCCTACAATGAGCAGTTCTTC
TRBV5-1	TRBJ1-2	TRBD1	few	CASSVGQGAISSYGYTF	TGCGCCAGCAGCGTGGGACAGGGGGCGATTTCGTCCTATGGCTACACCTTC
TRBV11-2	TRBJ2-3	.	.	CASRGEATDTQYF	TGTGCCAGCAGGGGGGAAGCCACAGATACGCAGTATTTT
TRBV12-3/TRBV12-4	TRBJ2-7	TRBD2	few	CASNQGPGGYEQYF	TGTGCCAGCAACCAAGGGCCGGGAGGGTACGAGCAGTACTTC
TRBV7-3	TRBJ2-5	TRBD2	few	CASSLGTSGGAETQYF	TGTGCCAGCAGCTTAGGGACTAGCGGGGGGGCTGAGACCCAGTACTTC
TRBV7-8	TRBJ2-4	TRBD1	many	CASSLRGTDGNIQYF	TGTGCCAGCAGCTTACGAGGGACAGATGGAAACATTCAGTACTTC
TRBV7-8	TRBJ2-2	TRBD2	many	CASSLLAGGTTGELFF	TGTGCCAGCAGTTTATTGGCGGGGGGGACCACCGGGGAGCTGTTTTTT
TRBV20-1	TRBJ2-3	.	few	CSARDGLTDTQYF	TGCAGTGCTAGAGACGGCCTCACAGATACGCAGTATTTT
TRBV18	TRBJ2-7	.	medium-sized	CASSRESYEQYF	TGTGCCAGCTCACGCGAATCCTACGAGCAGTACTTC
TRBV11-2	TRBJ2-7	.	.	CASSLVASSYEQYF	TGTGCCAGCAGCTTAGTCGCCAGCTCCTACGAGCAGTACTTC
TRBV4-1	TRBJ2-5	.	many	CASSQELGRTQYF	TGCGCCAGCAGCCAAGAACTCGGCCGGACCCAGTACTTC
TRBV20-1	TRBJ1-6	.	many	CSAIQSSYNSPLHF	TGCAGTGCTATACAGAGCTCCTATAATTCACCCCTCCACTTT